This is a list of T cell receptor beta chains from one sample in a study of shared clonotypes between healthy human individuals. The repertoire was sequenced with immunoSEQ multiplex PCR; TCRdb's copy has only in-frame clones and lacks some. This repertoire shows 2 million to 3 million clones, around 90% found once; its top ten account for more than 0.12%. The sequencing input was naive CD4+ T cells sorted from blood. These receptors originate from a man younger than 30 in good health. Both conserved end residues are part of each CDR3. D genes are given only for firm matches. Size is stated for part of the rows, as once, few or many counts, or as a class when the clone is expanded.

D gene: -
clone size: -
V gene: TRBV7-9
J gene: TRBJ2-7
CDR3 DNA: TGTGCCAGCAGCTTAGGCGGGGCCAGTCGGTACGAGCAGTACTTC
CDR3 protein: CASSLGGASRYEQYF

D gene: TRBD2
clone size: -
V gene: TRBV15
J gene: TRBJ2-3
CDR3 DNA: TGTGCCACCACCCCGGGACTAGCGGTGAGTTGGTGGACGACGCAGTATTTT
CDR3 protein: CATTPGLAVSWWTTQYF

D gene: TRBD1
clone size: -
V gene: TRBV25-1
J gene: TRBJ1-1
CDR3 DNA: TGTGCCAGCAGTTTTGCAGGTCAGGGGGCAAACACTGAAGCTTTCTTT
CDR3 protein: CASSFAGQGANTEAFF

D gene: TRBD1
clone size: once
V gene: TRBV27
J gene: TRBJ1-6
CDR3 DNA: TGTGCCAGCAGTTTGGGGACAGGGAGGAATTCACCCCTCCACTTT
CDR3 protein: CASSLGTGRNSPLHF

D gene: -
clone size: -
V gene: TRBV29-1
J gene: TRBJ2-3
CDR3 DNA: TGCAGCGTCGATGACGACCCGGGTACGCAGTATTTT
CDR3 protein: CSVDDDPGTQYF

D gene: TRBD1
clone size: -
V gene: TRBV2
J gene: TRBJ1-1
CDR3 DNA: TGTGCCAGCAGACCTGGGACAGGGAACACTGAAGCTTTCTTT
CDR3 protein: CASRPGTGNTEAFF

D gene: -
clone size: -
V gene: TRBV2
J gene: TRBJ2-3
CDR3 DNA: TGTGCCAGCTCCGACTCCGCTAGCACAGATACGCAGTATTTT
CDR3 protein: CASSDSASTDTQYF

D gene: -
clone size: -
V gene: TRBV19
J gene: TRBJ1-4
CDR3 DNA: TGTGCCAGTAGTATCTCCAGGGAACAGGGTAATGAAAAACTGTTTTTT
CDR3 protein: CASSISREQGNEKLFF

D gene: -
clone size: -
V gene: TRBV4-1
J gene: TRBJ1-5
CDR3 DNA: TGCGCCAGCAGCCAAGGGGACGGCCACAATCAGCCCCAGCATTTT
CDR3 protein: CASSQGDGHNQPQHF

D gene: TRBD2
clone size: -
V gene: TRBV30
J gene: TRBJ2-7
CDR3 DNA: TGTGCCTGGAACCGCGGGGGGGCCAAGGAGCAGTACTTC
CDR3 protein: CAWNRGGAKEQYF

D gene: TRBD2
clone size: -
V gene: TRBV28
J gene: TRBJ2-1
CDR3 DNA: TGTGCCAGCAGTTTTCGGCGGGGGGGCAACAATGAGCAGTTCTTC
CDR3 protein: CASSFRRGGNNEQFF

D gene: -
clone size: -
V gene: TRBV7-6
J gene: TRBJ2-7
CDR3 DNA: TGTGCCAGCAGCCCCAGACGAGGATACGAGCAGTACTTC
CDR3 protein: CASSPRRGYEQYF

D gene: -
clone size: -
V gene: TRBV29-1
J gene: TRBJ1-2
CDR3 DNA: TGCAGCTTGTGGACGATCAGCTATGGCTACACCTTC
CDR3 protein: CSLWTISYGYTF

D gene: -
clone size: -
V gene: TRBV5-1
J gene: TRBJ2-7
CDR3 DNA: TGCGCCAGCAGCTTAATTCGATCTAGCGACTACGAGCAGTACTTC
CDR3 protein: CASSLIRSSDYEQYF

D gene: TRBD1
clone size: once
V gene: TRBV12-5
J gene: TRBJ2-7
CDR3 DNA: TGTGCTAGTGGTTTGGTACTGGGGACAGGGACAACCTACGAGCAGTACTTC
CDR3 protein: CASGLVLGTGTTYEQYF

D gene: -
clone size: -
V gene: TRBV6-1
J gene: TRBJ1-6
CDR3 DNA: TGTGCCAGCAGCGCTGGGACGGAGTATAATTCACCCCTCCACTTT
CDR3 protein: CASSAGTEYNSPLHF

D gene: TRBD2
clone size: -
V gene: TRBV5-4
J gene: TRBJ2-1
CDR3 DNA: TGTGCCAGCAGCTTGGGGGCGGCTCTAGCGGGAGTTAGTGAGCAGTTCTTC
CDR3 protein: CASSLGAALAGVSEQFF

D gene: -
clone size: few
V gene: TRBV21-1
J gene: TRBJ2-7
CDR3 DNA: TGTGCCAGCAGCAAACGCGGGACAGCGGCGGACGAGCAGTACTTC
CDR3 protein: CASSKRGTAADEQYF

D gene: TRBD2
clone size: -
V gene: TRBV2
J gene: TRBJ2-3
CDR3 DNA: TGTGCCAGCAGTGAGGGCGGGGGGTCAGATACGCAGTATTTT
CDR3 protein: CASSEGGGSDTQYF

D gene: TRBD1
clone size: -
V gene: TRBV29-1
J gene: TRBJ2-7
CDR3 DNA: TGCAGCGTTGAAAAACACCAATCGACAGGGGGCAAAATGTACGAGCAGTACTTC
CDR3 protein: CSVEKHQSTGGKMYEQYF

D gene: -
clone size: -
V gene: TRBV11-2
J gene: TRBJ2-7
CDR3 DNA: TGTGCCAGCAGCTTAGACAGTACCTACGAGCAGTACTTC
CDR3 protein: CASSLDSTYEQYF

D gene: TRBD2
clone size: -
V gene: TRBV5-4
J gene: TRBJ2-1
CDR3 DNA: TGTGCCAGCAGCTTTCCTAGCGGGGGGGCGAATGAGCAGTTCTTC
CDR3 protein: CASSFPSGGANEQFF

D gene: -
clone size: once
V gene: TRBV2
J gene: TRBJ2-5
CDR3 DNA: TGTGCCAGCAGTGAAAATACACTTCAAGAGACCCAGTACTTC
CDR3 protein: CASSENTLQETQYF

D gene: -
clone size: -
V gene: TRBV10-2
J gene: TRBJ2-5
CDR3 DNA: TGCGCCAGCAGTGATTGGCGCCCGGCTAAAGAGACCCAGTACTTC
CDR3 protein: CASSDWRPAKETQYF

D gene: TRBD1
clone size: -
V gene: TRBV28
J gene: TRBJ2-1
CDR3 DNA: TGTGCCACCTCCCCGGGACAGGGAGGCAATGAGCAGTTCTTC
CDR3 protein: CATSPGQGGNEQFF

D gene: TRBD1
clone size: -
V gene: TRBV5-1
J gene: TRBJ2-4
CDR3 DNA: TGCGCCAGCAGCTTGGACGGACAGGGAACGGACATTCAGTACTTC
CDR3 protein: CASSLDGQGTDIQYF

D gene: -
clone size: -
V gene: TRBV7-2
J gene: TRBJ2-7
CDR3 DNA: TGTGCCAGCAGCTTAATGGTACAGGGATCCTCCTACGAGCAGTACTTC
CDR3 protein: CASSLMVQGSSYEQYF

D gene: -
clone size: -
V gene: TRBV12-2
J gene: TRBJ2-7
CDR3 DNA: TGTGCAAGTCGCTTATTTGGGGGGGCCAGCTCCTACGAGCAGTACTTC
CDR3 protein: CASRLFGGASSYEQYF

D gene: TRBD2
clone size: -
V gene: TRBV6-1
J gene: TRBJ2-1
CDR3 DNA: TGTGCCAGCCCCGGACTAGCGGGGATTTACAATGAGCAGTTCTTC
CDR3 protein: CASPGLAGIYNEQFF

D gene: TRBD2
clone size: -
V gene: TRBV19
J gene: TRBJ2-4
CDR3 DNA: TGTGCCAGCCGAGGGGGACTAGCGGGAGGGCCGCGCATTCAGTACTTC
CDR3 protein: CASRGGLAGGPRIQYF